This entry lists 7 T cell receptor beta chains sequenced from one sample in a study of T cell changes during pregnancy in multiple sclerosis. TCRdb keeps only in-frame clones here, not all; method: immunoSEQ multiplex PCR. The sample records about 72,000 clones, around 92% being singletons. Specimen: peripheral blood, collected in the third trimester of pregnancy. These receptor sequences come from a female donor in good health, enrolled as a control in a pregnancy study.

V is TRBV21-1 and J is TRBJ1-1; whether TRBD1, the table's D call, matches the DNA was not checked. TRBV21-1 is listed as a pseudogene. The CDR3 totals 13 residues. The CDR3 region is CASSKRGNTEAFF. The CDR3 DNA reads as TGTGCCAGCAGCAAAAGGGGGAACACTGAAGCTTTCTTT.

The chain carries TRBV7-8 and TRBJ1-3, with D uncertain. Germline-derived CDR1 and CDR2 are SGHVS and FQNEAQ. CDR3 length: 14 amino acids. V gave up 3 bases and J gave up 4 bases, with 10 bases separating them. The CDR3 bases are TGTGCCAGCAGCTTGCGTCCGAGCGGAAACACCATATATTTT. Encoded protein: CASSLRPSGNTIYF. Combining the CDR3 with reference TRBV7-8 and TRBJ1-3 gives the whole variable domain GAGVSQSPRYKVAKRGQDVALRCDPISGHVSLFWYQQALGQGPEFLTYFQNEAQLDKSGLPSDRFFAERPEGSVSTLKIQRTQQEDSAVYLCASSLRPSGNTIYFGEGSWLTVV.

CDR3 residues: CASSLTGFGDTIYF. CDR3 nucleotide sequence: TGTGCCAGCAGTTTAACAGGGTTCGGAGACACCATATATTTT. V usage is TRBV6-5 and J usage is TRBJ1-3; D perhaps matches TRBD1 (6 bases). From germline, CDR1 is MNHEY and CDR2 SVGAGI. Trimming pared 4 bases from V and 8 bases from J, leaving 15 bases between. CDR3 length: 14 amino acids.

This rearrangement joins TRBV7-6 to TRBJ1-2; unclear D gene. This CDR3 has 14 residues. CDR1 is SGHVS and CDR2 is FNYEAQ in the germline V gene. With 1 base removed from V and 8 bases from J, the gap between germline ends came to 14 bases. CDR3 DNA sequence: TGTGCCAGCAGCTTAGGGTCCCGGACTGGGGGCTACACCTTC. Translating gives CASSLGSRTGGYTF.

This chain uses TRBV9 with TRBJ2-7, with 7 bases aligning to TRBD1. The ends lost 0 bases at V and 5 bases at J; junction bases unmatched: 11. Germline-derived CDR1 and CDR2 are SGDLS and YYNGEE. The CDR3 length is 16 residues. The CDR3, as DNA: TGTGCCAGCAGCGTAGGCCAGGGGGTTCGGAACGACGAGCAGTACTTC. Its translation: CASSVGQGVRNDEQYF.

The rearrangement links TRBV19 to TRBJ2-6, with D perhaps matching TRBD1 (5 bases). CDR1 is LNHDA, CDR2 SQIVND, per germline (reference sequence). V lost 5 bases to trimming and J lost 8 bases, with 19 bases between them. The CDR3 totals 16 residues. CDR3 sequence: CASSSRVLVSSNVLTF. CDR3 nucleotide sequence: TGTGCCAGTAGTTCCAGGGTCTTGGTGTCATCCAACGTCCTGACTTTC.

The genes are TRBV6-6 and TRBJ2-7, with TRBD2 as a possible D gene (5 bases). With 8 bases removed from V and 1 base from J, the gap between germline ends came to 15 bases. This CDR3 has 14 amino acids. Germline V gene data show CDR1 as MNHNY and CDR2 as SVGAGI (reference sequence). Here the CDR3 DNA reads TGTGCCAGCCGTAGGGCGGGTGATTCCTACGAGCAGTACTTC. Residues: CASRRAGDSYEQYF.